This T cell receptor beta chain was found in a study of blood T cell repertoires in COVID-19. Study as a whole: Specimens from acute and convalescent COVID-19 originated in the United States, Italy and Spain. The analysed material was cDNA or gDNA that came from T cells, B-cell-depleted T cells, or PBMCs.

In the original analysis: Estimation of nucleated cell counts relied on the amplification of reference gene primers. Some clones are missing from TCRdb's copy, which holds only in-frame ones; the method was immunoSEQ multiplex PCR. Clonal size and the V and J genes are those of that table, whereas D and trimming came from the DNA. In the table there are tens of thousands of clones, less than 85% of which are singletons. Germline loops: CDR1 SGDLS, CDR2 YYNGEE. Trimming cost V 5 bases and J 2 bases; bases outside gene matches: 7. The CDR3 runs to 16 residues. The sequencing sample was made of peripheral blood. The V and J genes are TRBV9 and TRBJ2-6, with 7 nucleotides matching TRBD2. The TCR sequence derives from a woman in her 70s with acute or convalescent COVID-19. Written as DNA, the CDR3 is TGTGCCAGCAGAGGCGCTAGCGGACCTGGGGCCAACGTCCTGACTTTC. Its translation: CASRGASGPGANVLTF.